The entry below describes one T cell receptor beta chain. Per the germline V gene, CDR1 is MNHEY and CDR2 is SVGAGI. V was shortened by 0 bases and J by 4 bases, with 15 bases between the two germline ends. The CDR3 consists of 16 residues. The record originates from a study of blood T cell repertoires in COVID-19. Method: immunoSEQ multiplex PCR; TCRdb's copy keeps in-frame clones and lacks some. The table lists about 50,000 clones, roughly four fifths of them singletons, with 2.5% to 3% in the top ten. The sequence derives from an older woman with acute or convalescent COVID-19. The genes are TRBV6-5 and TRBJ2-5; D is unresolved. The source material was peripheral blood. CDR3 protein: CASSYSRLVRRETQYF. In DNA form, the CDR3 reads TGTGCCAGCAGTTACTCGAGGCTAGTTCGTAGAGAGACCCAGTACTTC.